Presented here are 28 T cell receptor beta chains from one specimen sequenced in a study of T cell responses to AZD1222 COVID-19 vaccine. Using immunoSEQ multiplex PCR, the repertoire was profiled, and TCRdb retains in-frame clones only, with some absent. The top ten hold around 9% of the sample, which has more than 95,000 clones, about 90% seen once. This specimen consisted of peripheral blood, obtained on day 0 of AZD1222 vaccination. The receptor set was obtained from an adult in good health.

The V call is TRBV6-6, the J call TRBJ1-5; weak D call: TRBD1 (5 bases). The length of the CDR3 is 14 residues. V was clipped by 6 bases and J by 2 bases, with 11 bases between them. Germline CDR1 is MNHNY and CDR2 is SVGAGI (reference sequence). The DNA of the CDR3 is TGTGCCAGCAGCAGGGTTTTGGGCAATCAGCCCCAGCATTTT. Its protein product is CASSRVLGNQPQHF.

V is TRBV12-5 and J is TRBJ2-5, with D perhaps matching TRBD2 (6 bases). This CDR3 has 15 residues. The V gene's germline CDR1 is LGHNT and CDR2 FRNRAP. The ends were cut back, 7 bases at V and 7 bases at J, with 22 bases in the middle. The CDR3 region has the DNA TGTGCTAGTGCTCGGGAGACGGGCCCGGTAGGGACCCAGTACTTC. Protein: CASARETGPVGTQYF.

V and J are TRBV24-1 and TRBJ2-1; 11 positions match TRBD2. With 5 bases clipped from V and 3 bases from J, the junction kept 17 bases outside the gene matches. CDR3 length equals 20 residues. Germline V CDR1 and CDR2: KGHDR, SFDVKD. The CDR3: CATSGQLAGARAGLYNEQFF. For the CDR3, the DNA is TGTGCCACCAGTGGCCAACTAGCGGGGGCCCGAGCGGGGCTCTACAATGAGCAGTTCTTC.

This rearrangement joins TRBV25-1 to TRBJ1-2, with 10 bases identical to TRBD1. The CDR3 runs 15 residues. Per the germline V gene, CDR1 is MGHDK and CDR2 is SYGVNS. V trimming: 3 bases; J trimming: 3 bases; junction bases outside the gene matches: 4. CDR3 sequence: CASSDPGQGHYGYTF. In DNA form, the CDR3 reads TGTGCCAGCAGTGACCCGGGACAGGGGCACTATGGCTACACCTTC.

The chain couples TRBV28 to TRBJ1-5; 7 bases match TRBD1. The CDR3 has 14 amino acids. V lost 5 bases and J lost 11; bases outside the gene matches: 12. Per germline, CDR1 MDHEN and CDR2 SYDVKM. The CDR3 DNA reads TGTGCCAGCAGTCGCGACAGGGCCCGCTCGGCCCAGCATTTT. Translation: CASSRDRARSAQHF.

CDR3 DNA: TGTGCCAGCAGTTTACGGGGGAAAGAGACCCAGTACTTC. It yields the protein CASSLRGKETQYF. The V call is TRBV12-3 or TRBV12-4, the J call TRBJ2-5; D may be TRBD2 (6 bases). The V gene lost 2 bases and the J gene lost 3 bases, with 7 bases spanning the gap. The CDR3 has 13 residues.

This rearrangement joins TRBV28 to TRBJ1-1, with D possibly being TRBD1 (6 bases). From germline, CDR1 is MDHEN and CDR2 SYDVKM. The CDR3 is made up of 15 amino acids. V shed 3 bases and J shed 1 base, with 12 bases lying between them. Here the CDR3 DNA reads TGTGCCAGCAGTTTGAGAGTACAGGGGAACACTGAAGCTTTCTTT. This encodes CASSLRVQGNTEAFF. Full variable domain (remainder filled in from reference TRBV28 and TRBJ1-1): DVKVTQSSRYLVKRTGEKVFLECVQDMDHENMFWYRQDPGLGLRLIYFSYDVKMKEKGDIPEGYSVSREKKERFSLILESASTNQTSMYLCASSLRVQGNTEAFFGQGTRLTVV.

The chain links TRBV12-3 or TRBV12-4 to TRBJ1-2; 7 bases are shared with TRBD1. This CDR3 has 12 residues. The V segment lost 5 bases and the J segment 8 bases; nucleotides outside the gene matches: 5. In DNA, the CDR3 is TGTGCCAGCAGTCCGTCAGGGGGGGGCTACACCTTC. It translates to CASSPSGGGYTF.

The V gene is TRBV4-2, the J gene TRBJ1-4; unclear D gene. Trimming shortened V by 0 bases and J by 8 bases, and 10 bases separated the two germline ends. In germline, CDR1 is LGHNA, CDR2 YNFKEQ. This CDR3 is 14 amino acids long. The CDR3 region is CASSQDPGREKLFF. In nucleotides, the CDR3 is TGTGCCAGCAGCCAAGATCCGGGAAGAGAAAAACTGTTTTTT.

This clone has a single count. The CDR3 region is CASRSQGTPGNTIYF. In DNA form, the CDR3 reads TGTGCCAGCAGGTCACAGGGAACCCCTGGAAACACCATATATTTT. The chain joins TRBV2 to TRBJ1-3, with D perhaps matching TRBD1 (6 bases). Germline CDR1 is SNHLY and CDR2 is FYNNEI. CDR3 length: 15 amino acids. V was trimmed by 6 bases and J by 2 bases, leaving 14 bases between them.

V and J are TRBV28 and TRBJ2-7; D may be TRBD1 (6 bases). Germline-derived CDR1 and CDR2 are MDHEN and SYDVKM. CDR3 length equals 15 residues. Trimming took off 5 bases at V and 4 bases at J, with 18 bases between the two ends. CDR3 nucleotides: TGTGCCAGCAGTACGGCACAGGGTACCCGGTACGAGCAGTACTTC. It translates to CASSTAQGTRYEQYF. The complete variable domain, with remaining parts taken from reference TRBV28 and TRBJ2-7, reads DVKVTQSSRYLVKRTGEKVFLECVQDMDHENMFWYRQDPGLGLRLIYFSYDVKMKEKGDIPEGYSVSREKKERFSLILESASTNQTSMYLCASSTAQGTRYEQYFGPGTRLTVT.

This chain connects TRBV15 to TRBJ1-3; TRBD1 might be the D (5 bases). This CDR3 spans 14 amino acids. Germline V gives CDR1 LNHNV, CDR2 YYDKDF (reference sequence). The ends were cut back, 4 bases at V and 1 base at J, with 8 bases in the middle. DNA of the CDR3: TGTGCCACCAGCAAACAGGTATCTGGAAACACCATATATTTT. Translation: CATSKQVSGNTIYF.

There are a few counts of this clone. CDR3 in amino acids: CASSDSRTEAFF. In nucleotides, the CDR3 is TGCGCCAGCAGTGACTCAAGGACTGAAGCTTTCTTT. V gene TRBV10-1 combines with J gene TRBJ1-1; D is ambiguous. V lost 3 bases and J 5 bases, leaving 7 bases between the germline ends. Germline CDR1 is WNHNN and CDR2 is SYGVQD (reference sequence). This CDR3 is 12 amino acids long.

The DNA for the CDR3 is TGTGCCAGAAGCCGGATTTCTTACGGACAGGCCGCTTACTTC. This encodes CARSRISYGQAAYF. The rearrangement joins TRBV5-3 to TRBJ2-7; 7 bases are a match to TRBD1. TRBV5-3 is reported as an ORF; its role is uncertain. The CDR3 contains 14 residues. Trimming cost V 4 bases and J 13 bases; bases outside gene matches: 17.

The chain combines TRBV6-5 with TRBJ2-2; TRBD2 is a possible D gene (6 bases). CDR3 length: 16 amino acids. Trimming removed 4 bases from V and 0 bases from J, with 12 bases in between. Germline V gene sequence: CDR1 MNHEY, CDR2 SVGAGI. CDR3 bases: TGTGCCAGCAGTTCGCCGGGACTCCCGAACACCGGGGAGCTGTTTTTT. Protein product: CASSSPGLPNTGELFF.

This clone was detected once. V is TRBV4-3 and J is TRBJ1-4; 9 bases are a match to TRBD1. The J segment lost 1 base and the V segment lost 6 bases, leaving 6 bases of the junction unmatched. The CDR3 spans 16 residues. The germline gives CDR1 LGHNA, CDR2 YSLEER. The CDR3 is CASSRGQGRTNEKLFF. CDR3 DNA sequence: TGCGCCAGCAGTCGCGGACAGGGGAGAACTAATGAAAAACTGTTTTTT.

A note on this clone: Other nucleotide sequences from this sample produce the same CDR3. This chain uses TRBV6-1 with TRBJ1-2; weak D call: TRBD1 (5 bases). Germline CDR1 MNHNS, CDR2 SASEGT. The V and J ends lost 1 base and 4 bases respectively, with 10 bases between them. The CDR3 extends over 14 amino acids. The chain's CDR3 is CASSEGTGVYGYTF. The CDR3 DNA follows: TGTGCCAGCAGTGAAGGGACGGGGGTCTATGGCTACACCTTC.

A word on this clone: The DNA is left out, because the CDR3 cannot be placed on it with certainty; the CDR3 is given as TCRdb lists it. The chain employs TRBV9 and TRBJ1-1. Germline CDR1 SGDLS, CDR2 YYNGEE. The CDR3 numbers 19 amino acids, ends counted. The CDR3 sequence: CASSTPGTRKLSLDKAGFF.

The rearrangement links TRBV4-1 to TRBJ1-3; no firm D call. Germline CDR1 and CDR2: MGHRA and YSYEKL. This CDR3 comprises 13 residues. Deletions cut 2 bases from V and 4 bases from J, with 6 bases between. The CDR3 sequence: CASSQLVGNTIYF. In nucleotides, the CDR3 is TGCGCCAGCAGCCAACTTGTGGGAAACACCATATATTTT.

This chain joins TRBV28 and TRBJ1-2, with D perhaps matching TRBD1 (6 bases). This CDR3 has 13 residues. CDR1 is MDHEN and CDR2 is SYDVKM in the germline V gene. Trimming removed 6 bases from V and 4 bases from J, with 12 bases in between. CDR3 nucleotide sequence: TGTGCCAGCAGCGAGGGGGGCTTCTATGGCTACACCTTC. Translated: CASSEGGFYGYTF.

V usage is TRBV18 and J usage is TRBJ2-5; D call uncertain. This CDR3 comprises 12 residues. The ends were cut back, 4 bases at V and 4 bases at J, with 7 bases in the middle. Germline V gene sequence: CDR1 KGHSH, CDR2 LQKENI. The CDR3 nucleotides are TGTGCCAGCTCACTTAATAGAGAGACCCAGTACTTC. Encoded protein: CASSLNRETQYF.

V and J are TRBV9 and TRBJ2-7, with D possibly matching TRBD2 (5 bases). With 4 bases removed from V and 2 bases from J, the gap between germline ends came to 10 bases. Germline assignment: CDR1 SGDLS and CDR2 YYNGEE. This CDR3 has 13 amino acids. CDR3 sequence reads: CASSPSGAYEQYF. The DNA of the CDR3 is TGTGCCAGCAGCCCCTCCGGGGCCTACGAGCAGTACTTC. Full variable domain (missing parts from reference TRBV9 and TRBJ2-7): DSGVTQTPKHLITATGQRVTLRCSPRSGDLSVYWYQQSLDQGLQFLIQYYNGEERAKGNILERFSAQQFPDLHSELNLSSLELGDSALYFCASSPSGAYEQYFGPGTRLTVT.

This clone turned up a few times. The chain is built from TRBV12-3 or TRBV12-4 and TRBJ1-2; D perhaps matches TRBD1 (6 bases). The CDR3 is 12 amino acids. The ends were cut back, 6 bases at V and 13 bases at J, with 18 bases in the middle. The CDR3: CASRAIQGICTF. CDR3 DNA sequence: TGTGCCAGCAGGGCGATACAGGGTATTTGCACCTTC.

The CDR3 DNA reads TGTGCCAGCATCCCGCCCTGGACAGGGAACACCGGGGAGCTGTTTTTT. It translates to CASIPPWTGNTGELFF. The chain employs TRBV7-2 and TRBJ2-2, with 7 bases aligning to TRBD1. Germline V gene data show CDR1 as SGHTA and CDR2 as FQGNSA. The ends lost 7 bases at V and 1 base at J; junction bases unmatched: 9. The length of the CDR3 is 16 residues.

V is TRBV4-2 and J is TRBJ2-7; D ambiguous. CDR1 and CDR2 (germline): LGHNA, YNFKEQ. V lost 3 bases, J lost 3 bases, and 9 bases lay in between. CDR3 length: 13 residues. CDR3 sequence (DNA): TGTGCCAGCAGCCACCCCCCCAGCTACGAGCAGTACTTC. Encoded protein: CASSHPPSYEQYF.

V gene TRBV7-3 combines with J gene TRBJ2-7; D may be TRBD2 (6 bases). This CDR3 is built from 14 residues. Trimming took off 1 base at V and 7 bases at J, with 14 bases between the two ends. CDR1 is SGHTA, CDR2 FQGTGA, per germline. CDR3 in amino acids: CASSLMGTSREQYF. For the CDR3, the DNA is TGTGCCAGCAGCTTAATGGGGACTTCGAGGGAGCAGTACTTC.

The chain combines TRBV10-3 with TRBJ1-6; D might be TRBD1 (5 bases). The CDR3 spans 14 residues. V lost 8 bases and J 6 bases, leaving 14 bases between the germline ends. The germline gives CDR1 ENHRY, CDR2 SYGVKD. The CDR3 loop reads CAISSSGPNSPLHF. In nucleotides, the CDR3 is TGTGCCATCTCCAGTTCGGGGCCTAATTCACCCCTCCACTTT.

V usage is TRBV7-2 and J usage is TRBJ1-5; possibly TRBD1 for D (6 bases). The CDR3 runs 16 residues. V lost 5 bases and J 1 base, leaving 15 bases between the germline ends. Germline V CDR1 and CDR2: SGHTA, FQGNSA. The CDR3 loop is CASSPHREESNQPQHF. CDR3 bases: TGTGCCAGCAGCCCCCACAGGGAGGAAAGCAATCAGCCCCAGCATTTT.